What follows are 32 T cell receptor beta chains derived from one specimen sequenced in a study of somatic mutations in cytotoxic T cells in rheumatoid arthritis. Produced via immunoSEQ multiplex PCR; TCRdb's table is partial and in-frame only. The table has about 15,000 clones, under 95% seen once. Sequencing was performed on CD4+ T cells sorted from blood. The receptors stem from a man in his sixties or seventies with rheumatoid arthritis.

V is TRBV5-1 and J is TRBJ2-4; TRBD1 might be the D (6 bases). V lost 1 base to trimming and J lost 0 bases, with 11 bases between them. The CDR3 is made up of 16 amino acids. Germline values: CDR1 SGHRS, CDR2 YFSETQ. DNA of the CDR3: TGCGCCAGCAGCTTGTCGGACAGCATAGCCAAAAACATTCAGTACTTC. Protein: CASSLSDSIAKNIQYF.

This sequence joins TRBV9 and TRBJ2-1; 14 bases fit TRBD2. Germline V CDR1 and CDR2: SGDLS, YYNGEE. The V and J ends lost 0 bases and 8 bases, in that order; junction bases with no gene match: 4. The CDR3 runs to 16 residues. The CDR3 loop is CASSVVGTSGSDEQFF. DNA for the CDR3: TGTGCCAGCAGCGTAGTTGGGACTAGCGGGAGTGATGAGCAGTTCTTC.

V usage is TRBV6-5 and J usage is TRBJ1-1; 7 bases are a match to TRBD1. The V and J ends lost 2 bases and 1 base, in that order; junction bases with no gene match: 7. Germline loops: CDR1 MNHEY, CDR2 SVGAGI. The CDR3 spans 16 residues. CDR3 sequence (DNA): TGTGCCAGCAGTTACGCGGGAGGGGGCAGGAACACTGAAGCTTTCTTT. The encoded protein is CASSYAGGGRNTEAFF.

J is TRBJ2-7 and V is TRBV28; 8 bases align to TRBD1. Trimming removed 6 bases from V and 3 bases from J; junction bases left unmatched: 13. CDR1 is MDHEN, CDR2 SYDVKM, per germline. CDR3 size: 16 residues. Here the CDR3 reads CASSSPDRGQGYEQYF. The CDR3 nucleotides are TGTGCCAGCAGCTCCCCCGATAGAGGACAGGGCTACGAGCAGTACTTC.

The chain links TRBV4-2 to TRBJ1-1, with a weak D call TRBD1 (5 bases). CDR3 size: 14 residues. Trimming removed 0 bases at V and 3 bases at J, with 8 bases between. The germline V gene has CDR1 LGHNA and CDR2 YNFKEQ. CDR3 sequence: CASSQEAGYTEAFF. DNA for the CDR3: TGTGCCAGCAGCCAAGAGGCAGGGTACACTGAAGCTTTCTTT.

This chain joins TRBV5-6 and TRBJ2-1; D is undetermined. CDR1 is SGHDT and CDR2 is YYEEEE in the germline V gene. The CDR3 has 14 amino acids. Trimming cost V 0 bases and J 0 bases, with 4 bases left between them. CDR3 in DNA: TGTGCCAGCAGCTTGGACAGCTCCTACAATGAGCAGTTCTTC. Its translation is CASSLDSSYNEQFF.

The J gene is TRBJ2-7, the V gene TRBV19, with TRBD2 as a possible D gene (6 bases). Trimming stripped 3 bases from V and 7 bases from J, with 25 bases between. Germline-derived CDR1 and CDR2 are LNHDA and SQIVND (reference sequence). This CDR3 region has 17 residues. The CDR3 here is CASSINLVAGPRGEQYF. The DNA for the CDR3 is TGTGCCAGTAGTATCAATTTGGTGGCAGGGCCTCGGGGGGAGCAGTACTTC.

The chain combines TRBV5-4 with TRBJ1-3, with D perhaps matching TRBD1 (6 bases). Trimming removed 4 bases from V and 1 base from J, with 18 bases in between. There are 17 residues in the CDR3. The germline CDR1 and CDR2 sequences are SGHNT and YYREEE (reference sequence). CDR3 sequence: CASSQDTDSSSGNTIYF. Here the CDR3 DNA reads TGTGCCAGCAGCCAAGATACGGACAGCAGTTCTGGAAACACCATATATTTT.

The chain links TRBV7-9 to TRBJ2-7, with TRBD1 identical over 9 bases. Germline CDR1 is SEHNR and CDR2 is FQNEAQ (reference sequence). Unmatched junction bases numbered 6, after V lost 5 bases and J lost 1 base. The length of the CDR3 is 15 residues. CDR3 coding DNA: TGTGCCAGCAGCCCGGGGGGACAGGGATCCTACGAGCAGTACTTC. Translated, it gives CASSPGGQGSYEQYF.

The rearrangement joins TRBV10-3 to TRBJ1-2; 8 bases are a match to TRBD1. The CDR3 loop spans 16 amino acids. Germline CDR1 reads ENHRY; CDR2 reads SYGVKD. The V and J ends lost 4 bases and 5 bases, in that order; junction bases with no gene match: 12. CDR3 bases: TGTGCCATCAGTGTTGCGACAGGGGAGTTTGGTTATGGCTACACCTTC. As protein: CAISVATGEFGYGYTF.

This clone occurred once. CDR3 nucleotides: TGTGCCAGCGTTAAAGGGGATTACAATGAGCAGTTCTTC. This encodes CASVKGDYNEQFF. The V and J genes are TRBV2 and TRBJ2-1; perhaps TRBD1 as D (5 bases). CDR3 length: 13 residues. V dropped 8 bases and J dropped 4 bases, with 12 bases sitting between them. Per the germline V gene, CDR1 is SNHLY and CDR2 is FYNNEI.

The chain carries TRBV30 and TRBJ1-5; D may be TRBD1 (6 bases). The CDR3 is 13 residues long. The V gene lost 2 bases and the J gene lost 7 bases, with 12 bases spanning the gap. Germline loops: CDR1 GTSNPN, CDR2 SVGIG (reference sequence). CDR3 sequence (DNA): TGTGCCTGGAGTCCGACAGGAGGACAGCCCCAGCATTTT. This translates into CAWSPTGGQPQHF.

This chain connects TRBV4-1 to TRBJ1-4; D is ambiguous. CDR3 length equals 13 residues. The germline V and J ends were trimmed by 3 bases and 7 bases, with 9 bases remaining between them. CDR1 MGHRA and CDR2 YSYEKL come from the germline V gene. The CDR3 sequence: CASSQIHGEKLFF. CDR3 nucleotides: TGCGCCAGCAGCCAGATCCACGGTGAAAAACTGTTTTTT.

The chain joins TRBV5-1 to TRBJ2-1; maybe TRBD2 (7 bases). Trimming pared 4 bases from V and 9 bases from J, leaving 20 bases between. Germline V gene lookup returns CDR1 SGHRS and CDR2 YFSETQ. There are 15 residues in the CDR3. CDR3 DNA sequence: TGCGCCAGCAGCCGCCTGGGGGGGGGCCTTATTGAGCAGTTCTTC. It is translated as CASSRLGGGLIEQFF.

The chain recombines TRBV7-9 with TRBJ2-5; 9 positions agree with TRBD2. V gave up 6 bases and J gave up 5 bases; unmatched junction bases: 19. The CDR3 loop spans 18 amino acids. Germline V gene data show CDR1 as SEHNR and CDR2 as FQNEAQ (reference sequence). The CDR3 sequence: CASSPLWASGALRETQYF. CDR3 coding DNA: TGTGCCAGCAGTCCCCTCTGGGCTAGCGGGGCCTTGAGGGAGACCCAGTACTTC.

The chain uses TRBV19 and TRBJ2-7; 12 nucleotides align to TRBD1. This CDR3 is 15 amino acids long. CDR1 and CDR2 (germline): LNHDA, SQIVND (reference sequence). V was clipped by 6 bases and J by 3 bases; unmatched bases: 6. CDR3 sequence reads: CASSRDRGLYYEQYF. CDR3 nucleotides: TGTGCCAGTAGCCGGGACAGGGGGCTTTACTACGAGCAGTACTTC.

This clone was observed a few times. The rearrangement uses TRBV12-5 and TRBJ2-7; 7 bases are shared with TRBD1. The germline CDR1 and CDR2 sequences are LGHNT and FRNRAP. This CDR3 region has 14 residues. V gave up 2 bases and J gave up 5 bases; unmatched junction bases: 6. The chain's CDR3 is CASGLPGQPHEQYF. The CDR3 nucleotides read TGTGCTAGTGGTTTGCCGGGACAGCCGCACGAGCAGTACTTC.

This sequence joins TRBV9 and TRBJ2-5; TRBD2 aligns across 7 bases. Germline-derived CDR1 and CDR2 are SGDLS and YYNGEE. The CDR3 is 14 amino acids. The ends lost 3 bases at V and 5 bases at J; junction bases unmatched: 7. For the CDR3, the DNA is TGTGCCAGCAGCGAGGGAGGGCTAGGGGAGACCCAGTACTTC. Its protein product is CASSEGGLGETQYF.

The J gene is TRBJ2-3, the V gene TRBV7-6; 8 nucleotides align to TRBD2. Trimming took 5 bases from V and 2 from J; bases not matched to a gene: 6. This CDR3 has 15 residues. Germline-derived CDR1 and CDR2 are SGHVS and FNYEAQ. The CDR3 bases are TGTGCCAGCAGCCCGGGGGGGACTAACACAGATACGCAGTATTTT. It translates to CASSPGGTNTDTQYF.

The chain carries TRBV7-6 and TRBJ2-2; 8 bases fit TRBD2. Losses at the gene ends were 3 bases for V and 1 base for J; bases not matched to a gene: 1. Germline V gene data show CDR1 as SGHVS and CDR2 as FNYEAQ. The CDR3 runs 15 residues. The DNA of the CDR3 is TGTGCCAGCAGCTTTGCGGGGGGGAACACCGGGGAGCTGTTTTTT. It encodes CASSFAGGNTGELFF.

Here the CDR3 DNA reads TGTGCCAGCAGCCAATATCTTTCCACAGATACGCAGTATTTT. Its protein product is CASSQYLSTDTQYF. The chain uses TRBV14 and TRBJ2-3; D unresolved. Trimming removed 2 bases at V and 2 bases at J, with 8 bases between. Germline assignment: CDR1 SGHDN and CDR2 FVKESK. The CDR3 loop spans 14 amino acids.

This chain uses TRBV7-9 with TRBJ2-5; tentatively, D is TRBD1 (6 bases). This CDR3 comprises 15 residues. The V end was cut by 7 bases, the J end by 0 bases, with 15 bases between. CDR1 and CDR2 from the germline V gene are SEHNR and FQNEAQ (reference sequence). The CDR3, as DNA: TGTGCCAGCACCGAAATTCGACAGGACCAAGAGACCCAGTACTTC. Translated: CASTEIRQDQETQYF.

This clone appeared a single time. The chain is built from TRBV18 and TRBJ1-2, with TRBD1 as a possible D gene (6 bases). The CDR3 totals 14 residues. The germline CDR1 and CDR2 sequences are KGHSH and LQKENI. Trimming stripped 0 bases from V and 4 bases from J, with 9 bases between. The CDR3 DNA reads TGTGCCAGCTCACCACCCGTGGGGGCCTATGGCTACACCTTC. Translation: CASSPPVGAYGYTF.

The rearrangement uses TRBV12-5 and TRBJ2-3, with D possibly TRBD1 on 5 matching bases. Germline CDR1 is LGHNT and CDR2 is FRNRAP. The V gene lost 3 bases and the J gene lost 4 bases, with 8 bases spanning the gap. This CDR3 comprises 13 residues. CDR3 bases: TGTGCTAGTGGTTTCAGGGTCCCAGATACGCAGTATTTT. This encodes CASGFRVPDTQYF.

V and J are TRBV2 and TRBJ2-3; 10 bases map to TRBD2. The CDR3 runs 17 residues. J lost 4 bases, V lost 2 bases, and 9 bases had no gene match. Germline V gene data show CDR1 as SNHLY and CDR2 as FYNNEI. Here the CDR3 reads CASSETPPSGGPDTQYF. The DNA for the CDR3 is TGTGCCAGCAGTGAAACCCCGCCTAGCGGGGGTCCAGATACGCAGTATTTT.

CDR3: CASSFAPISGNTIYF. The CDR3 nucleotides read TGCGCCAGCAGCTTCGCGCCTATCTCTGGAAACACCATATATTTT. The rearrangement uses TRBV5-1 and TRBJ1-3; no firm D call. The CDR3 contains 15 residues. Trimming removed 2 bases from V and 0 bases from J, with 9 bases in between. Germline values: CDR1 SGHRS, CDR2 YFSETQ.

The V and J genes are TRBV2 and TRBJ2-2; 7 bases match TRBD1. The trim removed 6 bases at V and 4 bases at J, leaving 8 bases unmatched. This CDR3 comprises 15 residues. From germline, CDR1 is SNHLY and CDR2 FYNNEI. CDR3 sequence reads: CASRPRGFSTGELFF. CDR3 bases: TGTGCCAGCAGACCCAGGGGGTTTTCCACCGGGGAGCTGTTTTTT.

The CDR3 DNA is TGTGCCAGCAGCAAATTCAGGGGGACTAACTATGGCTACACCTTC. Its translation: CASSKFRGTNYGYTF. The rearrangement links TRBV6-5 to TRBJ1-2, with TRBD1 identical over 7 bases. CDR3 length equals 15 residues. Per the germline V gene, CDR1 is MNHEY and CDR2 is SVGAGI. V lost 6 bases to trimming and J lost 0 bases; unmatched junction nucleotides: 7.

The genes are TRBV5-1 and TRBJ2-7; perhaps TRBD1 as D (6 bases). The CDR3 spans 15 residues. Trimming left V 0 bases short and J 4 bases short, with 14 bases between. CDR1 and CDR2 from the germline V gene are SGHRS and YFSETQ. DNA for the CDR3: TGCGCCAGCAGCTTGGGTAACAGGGTAGCGTACGAGCAGTACTTC. This sequence encodes CASSLGNRVAYEQYF. Full variable domain (missing parts from reference TRBV5-1 and TRBJ2-7): KAGVTQTPRYLIKTRGQQVTLSCSPISGHRSVSWYQQTPGQGLQFLFEYFSETQRNKGNFPGRFSGRQFSNSRSEMNVSTLELGDSALYLCASSLGNRVAYEQYFGPGTRLTVT.

The chain joins TRBV27 to TRBJ1-3; weak D call: TRBD1 (5 bases). The V end was cut by 10 bases, the J end by 0 bases, with 25 bases between. Germline V gene data show CDR1 as MNHEY and CDR2 as SMNVEV (reference sequence). The CDR3 is 18 residues long. CDR3 coding DNA: TGTGCCAATACCTTCTCCCAACGACAGTCGAACTCTGGAAACACCATATATTTT. This encodes CANTFSQRQSNSGNTIYF.

The chain recombines TRBV5-1 with TRBJ2-3; 8 bases are a match to TRBD1. The CDR3 extends over 16 amino acids. Germline V lookup: CDR1 SGHRS, CDR2 YFSETQ. V was clipped by 4 bases and J by 2 bases; unmatched bases: 9. Here the CDR3 reads CASSLWQGANTDTQYF. The CDR3 nucleotides are TGCGCCAGCAGCCTATGGCAGGGGGCCAACACAGATACGCAGTATTTT.

V and J are TRBV6-5 and TRBJ1-1; unclear D gene. Germline V lookup: CDR1 MNHEY, CDR2 SVGAGI. The CDR3 consists of 13 residues. Trimming cost V 7 bases and J 11 bases, with 20 bases left between them. In nucleotides, the CDR3 is TGTGCCAGCAACCCGACAAGCTCAGATTCGGCTTTCTTT. Translation gives CASNPTSSDSAFF.